This T cell receptor (beta chain) was recorded in a study of T cell responses to AZD1222 COVID-19 vaccine. The method was immunoSEQ multiplex PCR; TCRdb's version includes in-frame clones alone and lacks a portion of them. The repertoire consists of about 85,000 clones, with roughly nine tenths occurring once and the leading ten covering roughly 7.6%. Germline CDR1 KGHDR, CDR2 SFDVKD. V dropped 9 bases and J dropped 0; count of bases not matched to a gene: 5. This CDR3 spans 14 amino acids. This TCR was sampled from an adult in good health. Here the sequenced sample was peripheral blood, taken on day 0 of AZD1222 vaccination. The chain links TRBV24-1 to TRBJ2-7; TRBD1 agrees at 9 bases. The CDR3 sequence: CATQGQGSSYEQYF. The CDR3 DNA reads TGTGCCACCCAAGGACAGGGGAGCTCCTACGAGCAGTACTTC.